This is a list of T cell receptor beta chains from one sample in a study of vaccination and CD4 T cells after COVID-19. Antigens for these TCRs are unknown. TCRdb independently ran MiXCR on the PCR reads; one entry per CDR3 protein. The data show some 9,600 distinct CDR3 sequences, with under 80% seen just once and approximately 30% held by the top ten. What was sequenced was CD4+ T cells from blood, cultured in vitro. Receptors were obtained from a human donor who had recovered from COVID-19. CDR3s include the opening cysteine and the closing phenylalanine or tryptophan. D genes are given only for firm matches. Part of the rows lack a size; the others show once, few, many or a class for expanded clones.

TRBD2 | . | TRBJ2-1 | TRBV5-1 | TGCGCCAGCAGTTCTACTAGCGGTCGGGAGAGGGAGCAGTTCTTC | CASSSTSGREREQFF
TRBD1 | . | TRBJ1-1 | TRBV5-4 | TGTGCCAGCAGCTACTGGACAGGGGAGAACACTGAAGCTTTCTTT | CASSYWTGENTEAFF
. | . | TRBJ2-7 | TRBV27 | TGTGCCAGCAGTTCCTGGGACGCCGGTCGCTACGAGCAGTACTTC | CASSSWDAGRYEQYF
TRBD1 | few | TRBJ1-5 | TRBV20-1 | TGCAGTGCTACCGCTGACAGGGGTCTGGTTCAGGAGCCCCAGCATTTT | CSATADRGLVQEPQHF
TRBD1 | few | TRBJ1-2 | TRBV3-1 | TGTGCCAGCAGCCAGGGGGGACAGGATGGCTACACCTTC | CASSQGGQDGYTF
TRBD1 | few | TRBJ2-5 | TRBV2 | TGTGCCAGTCGGCAGGGACAGGGAAAGGAGACCCAGTACTTC | CASRQGQGKETQYF
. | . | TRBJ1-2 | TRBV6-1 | TGTGCCAGCAGTGAATCCCTTGGCTACACCTTC | CASSESLGYTF
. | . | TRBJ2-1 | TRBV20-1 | TGCAGTGCAGATGGAGGGGTCGATGAGCAGTTCTTC | CSADGGVDEQFF
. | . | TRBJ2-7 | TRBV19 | TGTGCCAGTAGTATGGGGAACCGGCCCCCCTACGAGCAGTACTTC | CASSMGNRPPYEQYF
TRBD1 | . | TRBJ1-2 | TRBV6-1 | TGTGCCAGCACCAATACAGGGGGGGCCTATGGCTACACCTTC | CASTNTGGAYGYTF
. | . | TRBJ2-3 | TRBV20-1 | TGCAGTGCGGTCCTTGGCCCCACAGATACGCAGTATTTT | CSAVLGPTDTQYF
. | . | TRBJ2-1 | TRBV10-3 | TGTGCCATCAGGGACATTGAGCAGTTCTTC | CAIRDIEQFF
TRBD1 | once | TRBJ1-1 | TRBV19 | TGTGCCAGTACTCCCCGCAGGACAGGGGGCTTTGAAGCTTTCTTT | CASTPRRTGGFEAFF
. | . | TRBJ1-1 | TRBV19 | TGTGCCAGTAGTGGAAGACAGGTCGGTACTGAAGCTTTCTTT | CASSGRQVGTEAFF
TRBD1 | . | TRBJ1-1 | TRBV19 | TGTGCCAGTAAGACAGGGGGCACTGAAGCTTTCTTT | CASKTGGTEAFF
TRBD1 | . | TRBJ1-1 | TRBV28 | TGTGCCAGCAGTATCCGGACAGGGGATGACACTGAAGCTTTCTTT | CASSIRTGDDTEAFF
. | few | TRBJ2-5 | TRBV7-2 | TGTGCCAGCACCCGGGCCTCTGTCCAAGAGACCCAGTACTTC | CASTRASVQETQYF
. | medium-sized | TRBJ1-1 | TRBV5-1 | TGCGCCAGCAGCTTGGAGCGGGGCGGGACTGAAGCTTTCTTT | CASSLERGGTEAFF
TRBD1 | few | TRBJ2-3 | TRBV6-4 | TGTGCCAGCAGTGAGGACAGGGCAGATACGCAGTATTTT | CASSEDRADTQYF
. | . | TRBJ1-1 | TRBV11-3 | TGTGCCAGCAGCTTAGATCGGGGGGTAGCAAACACTGAAGCTTTCTTT | CASSLDRGVANTEAFF
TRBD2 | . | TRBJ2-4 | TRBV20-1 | TGCAGTGCTAGAGATTTGGGGGAGGGCCTTACCGACATTCAGTACTTC | CSARDLGEGLTDIQYF
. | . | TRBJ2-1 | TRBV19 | TGTGCCAGTAGTATCTCCTATGGCTCAGGTCCCTACAATGAGCAGTTCTTC | CASSISYGSGPYNEQFF
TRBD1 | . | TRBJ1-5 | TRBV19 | TGTGCCAGCAGTGAGTCCCTCACAGGGGCGGAGAGAGGACAGCCCCAGCATTTT | CASSESLTGAERGQPQHF
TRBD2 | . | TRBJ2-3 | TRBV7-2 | TGTGCCAGCAGATCGGGACTATCTAGCACAGATACGCAGTATTTT | CASRSGLSSTDTQYF
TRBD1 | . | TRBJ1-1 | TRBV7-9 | TGTGCCAGCAGCTCCCCCGAGGACAGGGGGCTGATGGCTGAAGCTTTCTTT | CASSSPEDRGLMAEAFF
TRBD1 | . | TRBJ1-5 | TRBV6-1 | TGTGCCAGCAGCTTACAGGGGAATAAGGGCAATCAGCCCCAGCATTTT | CASSLQGNKGNQPQHF
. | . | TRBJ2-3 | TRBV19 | TGTGCCAGTAGTATAGTAACCGCAGGGATCACAGATACGCAGTATTTT | CASSIVTAGITDTQYF
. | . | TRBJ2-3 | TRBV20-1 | TGCAGTGCTTTTGACGTGCGCGCAGATACGCAGTATTTT | CSAFDVRADTQYF
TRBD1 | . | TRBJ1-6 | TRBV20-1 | TGCAGTGCTAGGGGAGCCAGGGGGGGAAATTCACCCCTCCACTTT | CSARGARGGNSPLHF
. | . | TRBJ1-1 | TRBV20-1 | TGCAGTGCCCCGGACAGAGCCGGCACTGAAGCTTTCTTT | CSAPDRAGTEAFF
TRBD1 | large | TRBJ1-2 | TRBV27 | TGTGCCAGCAGTTCACTAAAAACGTGGGACAGGGGGCTTTATGGCTACACCTTC | CASSSLKTWDRGLYGYTF
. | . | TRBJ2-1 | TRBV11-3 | TGTGCCAGCAGCTTAGATTCTGGGGATGAGCAGTTCTTC | CASSLDSGDEQFF
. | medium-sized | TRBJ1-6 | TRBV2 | TGTGCCAGCAGTGCGACACAGAATAATTCACCCCTCCACTTT | CASSATQNNSPLHF
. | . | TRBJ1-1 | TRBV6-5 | TGTGCCAGCAGTTACTTCCGGTTGAACACTGAAGCTTTCTTT | CASSYFRLNTEAFF
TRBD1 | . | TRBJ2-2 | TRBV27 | TGTGCCAGCACCGGGACAGAGCTAAACACCGGGGAGCTGTTTTTT | CASTGTELNTGELFF
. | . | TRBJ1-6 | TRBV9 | TGTGCCAGCAGCGTTACAGGAATCTATTCACCCCTCCACTTT | CASSVTGIYSPLHF
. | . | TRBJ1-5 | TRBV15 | TGTGCCACCAGTGGGAACCTCGGACAGACTCAATATAGCAATCAGCCCCAGCATTTT | CATSGNLGQTQYSNQPQHF
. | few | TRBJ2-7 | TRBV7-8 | TGTGCCAGCAGCCCGCGAGTCATAGGTGGGTTGGGGCCCTACGAGCAGTACTTC | CASSPRVIGGLGPYEQYF
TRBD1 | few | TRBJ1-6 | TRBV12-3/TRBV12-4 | TGTGCCAGCAGTCCCAGGGACAGGCGTGGGTCACCCCTCCACTTT | CASSPRDRRGSPLHF
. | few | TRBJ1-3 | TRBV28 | TGTGCCAGCAGTTTAGGCATGAGGACTGGAAACACCATATATTTT | CASSLGMRTGNTIYF
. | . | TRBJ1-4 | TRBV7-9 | TGTGCCAGCAGCTTATCGCTGACACCGAATGAAAAACTGTTTTTT | CASSLSLTPNEKLFF
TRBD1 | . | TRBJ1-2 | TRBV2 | TGTGCCAGCAGGACCACAGGGGGCGCGCTTAGCTATGGCTACACCTTC | CASRTTGGALSYGYTF
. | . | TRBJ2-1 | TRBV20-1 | TGCAGTGCTAGGCGTACAGCGACCAACGGCAATGAGCAGTTCTTC | CSARRTATNGNEQFF
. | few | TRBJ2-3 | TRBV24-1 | TGTGCCGCGGGACGCCCGAGCACAGATACGCAGTATTTT | CAAGRPSTDTQYF
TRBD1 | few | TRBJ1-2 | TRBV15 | TGTGCCACCAGCCCGACAGGGACCCTCTATGGCTACACCTTC | CATSPTGTLYGYTF
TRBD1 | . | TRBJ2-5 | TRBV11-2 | TGTGCCAGCAGCTTAGACGGGATGACAGGGGGCCAAGAGACCCAGTACTTC | CASSLDGMTGGQETQYF
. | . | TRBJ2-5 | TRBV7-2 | TGTGCCAGCAGCTTAGATATACGGGATAGGGAGACCCAGTACTTC | CASSLDIRDRETQYF
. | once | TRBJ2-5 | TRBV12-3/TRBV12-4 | TGTGCCAGCAGCCTCCCCGGGGGGACCCAGTACTTC | CASSLPGGTQYF
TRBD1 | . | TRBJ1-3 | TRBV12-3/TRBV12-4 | TGTGCCAGCAGTACCAGGGGGCATGGAAACACCATATATTTT | CASSTRGHGNTIYF
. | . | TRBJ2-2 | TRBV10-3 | TGTGCCATCAGTGAGTCAAAGGGCACCGGGGAGCTGTTTTTT | CAISESKGTGELFF